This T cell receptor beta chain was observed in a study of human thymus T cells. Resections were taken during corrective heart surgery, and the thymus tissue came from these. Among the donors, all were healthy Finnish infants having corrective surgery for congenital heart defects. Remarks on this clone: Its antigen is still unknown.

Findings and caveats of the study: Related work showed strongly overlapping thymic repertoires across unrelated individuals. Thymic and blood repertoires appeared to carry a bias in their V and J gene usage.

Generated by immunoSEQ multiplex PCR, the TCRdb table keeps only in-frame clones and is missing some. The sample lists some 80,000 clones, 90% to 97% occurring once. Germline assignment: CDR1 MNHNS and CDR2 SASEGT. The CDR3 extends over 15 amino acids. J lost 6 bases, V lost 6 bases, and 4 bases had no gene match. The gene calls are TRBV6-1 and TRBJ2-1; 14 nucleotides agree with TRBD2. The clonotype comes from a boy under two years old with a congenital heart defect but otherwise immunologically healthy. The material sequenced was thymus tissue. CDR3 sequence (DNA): TGTGCCAGCAGACAGACTAGCGGGGGGGCCAATGAGCAGTTCTTC. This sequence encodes CASRQTSGGANEQFF.